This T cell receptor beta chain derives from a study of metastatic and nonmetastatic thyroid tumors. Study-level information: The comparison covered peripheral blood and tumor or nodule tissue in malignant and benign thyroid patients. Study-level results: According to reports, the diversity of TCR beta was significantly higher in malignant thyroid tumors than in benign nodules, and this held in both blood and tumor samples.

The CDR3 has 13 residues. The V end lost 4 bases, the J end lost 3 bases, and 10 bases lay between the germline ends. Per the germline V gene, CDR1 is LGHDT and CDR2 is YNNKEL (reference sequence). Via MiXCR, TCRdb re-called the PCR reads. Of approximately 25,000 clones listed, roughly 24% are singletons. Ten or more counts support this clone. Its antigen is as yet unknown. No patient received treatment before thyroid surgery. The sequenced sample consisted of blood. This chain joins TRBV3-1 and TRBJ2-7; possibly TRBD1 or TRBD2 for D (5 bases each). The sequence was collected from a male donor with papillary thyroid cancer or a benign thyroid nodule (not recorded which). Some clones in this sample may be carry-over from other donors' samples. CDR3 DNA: TGTGCCAGCAGCCTAAGAGGGGTCTACGAGCAGTACTTC. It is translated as CASSLRGVYEQYF.